One sample yielded the 30 T cell receptor beta chains listed below, sequenced in a study of lymphopenia after photon versus proton radiotherapy. Clones were sequenced by immunoSEQ multiplex PCR, and TCRdb holds only the in-frame ones, with some missing. The sample contains about 70,000 clones, about nine tenths of which appear only once. This specimen was peripheral blood, taken from a patient treated with proton-based radiotherapy. These receptors were obtained from an older man with esophageal cancer.

The rearrangement links TRBV5-1 to TRBJ2-7; 11 bases map to TRBD2. The CDR3 covers 13 residues. J gave up 4 bases and V 5 bases, and 2 bases lay outside the gene matches. Per the germline V gene, CDR1 is SGHRS and CDR2 is YFSETQ. The DNA of the CDR3 is TGCGCCAGCAGTAGCGGGAGGGGGTACGAGCAGTACTTC. Its translation: CASSSGRGYEQYF.

The V and J genes are TRBV2 and TRBJ1-5; D remains ambiguous. The CDR3 totals 14 residues. Between the trimmed V and J ends, which lost 0 bases and 2 bases, there was a span of 5 bases. Germline V gene lookup returns CDR1 SNHLY and CDR2 FYNNEI. CDR3 region: CASSEAPGNQPQHF. DNA of the CDR3: TGTGCCAGCAGTGAAGCGCCTGGCAATCAGCCCCAGCATTTT.

The J gene is TRBJ1-3, the V gene TRBV5-4; D is possibly TRBD1 (5 bases). This CDR3 spans 15 amino acids. Germline V gene sequence: CDR1 SGHNT, CDR2 YYREEE (reference sequence). V lost 5 bases and J lost 0, with 12 bases in between. CDR3 residues: CASRRDRTSGNTIYF. The CDR3 DNA follows: TGTGCCAGCAGACGAGACAGAACCTCTGGAAACACCATATATTTT.

This clone was recorded only once. This chain links TRBV7-2 with TRBJ2-7; 9 bases fit TRBD1. CDR3 length equals 15 residues. The junction had 3 bases not matched to a gene; V was cut back by 1 base and J by 2 bases. CDR1 and CDR2 (germline): SGHTA, FQGNSA. CDR3 loop: CASSLEYRGPYEQYF. The CDR3 region has the DNA TGTGCCAGCAGCTTAGAATACAGGGGGCCCTACGAGCAGTACTTC. The full variable domain, with the rest looked up from reference TRBV7-2 and TRBJ2-7, is GAGVSQSPSNKVTEKGKDVELRCDPISGHTALYWYRQSLGQGLEFLIYFQGNSAPDKSGLPSDRFSAERTGGSVSTLTIQRTQQEDSAVYLCASSLEYRGPYEQYFGPGTRLTVT.

This chain joins TRBV2 and TRBJ2-3, with D possibly matching TRBD1 (6 bases). Trimming removed 6 bases at V and 4 bases at J, with 11 bases between. The CDR3 covers 13 residues. CDR1 and CDR2 from the germline V gene are SNHLY and FYNNEI. The CDR3 loop reads CASRGAAADTQYF. The CDR3, as DNA: TGTGCCAGCAGGGGGGCGGCGGCAGATACGCAGTATTTT.

Only one count was recorded for this clone. The chain combines TRBV7-9 with TRBJ1-1; weak D call: TRBD1 (5 bases). Deletions cut 5 bases from V and 3 bases from J, with 13 bases between. The germline V gene has CDR1 SEHNR and CDR2 FQNEAQ (reference sequence). The CDR3 totals 14 residues. CDR3 nucleotide sequence: TGTGCCAGCAGCCTCTCGACAGCTTACACTGAAGCTTTCTTT. It yields the protein CASSLSTAYTEAFF.

This chain links TRBV6-1 with TRBJ1-1, with 8 bases that match TRBD1. Germline assignment: CDR1 MNHNS and CDR2 SASEGT. Germline trimming cut 5 bases from V and 4 bases from J; bases unmatched to any gene: 9. This CDR3 is built from 15 residues. In DNA, the CDR3 is TGTGCCAGCAGTAGACGGACAGGGTCTCCCACTGAAGCTTTCTTT. Translated, it gives CASSRRTGSPTEAFF.

V is TRBV9 and J is TRBJ1-4, with D unresolved. With 2 bases removed from V and 6 bases from J, the gap between germline ends came to 11 bases. The CDR3 covers 14 residues. Germline CDR1 and CDR2: SGDLS and YYNGEE. CDR3 nucleotide sequence: TGTGCCAGCAGCGTTATGGGTAGGGATGAAAAACTGTTTTTT. It is translated as CASSVMGRDEKLFF. The variable domain in full, with the rest retrieved from reference TRBV9 and TRBJ1-4, is DSGVTQTPKHLITATGQRVTLRCSPRSGDLSVYWYQQSLDQGLQFLIQYYNGEERAKGNILERFSAQQFPDLHSELNLSSLELGDSALYFCASSVMGRDEKLFFGSGTQLSVL.

The rearrangement links TRBV14 to TRBJ2-1; tentatively, D is TRBD2 (5 bases). CDR3 length equals 13 residues. Germline V gives CDR1 SGHDN, CDR2 FVKESK. Trimming removed 4 bases at V and 8 bases at J, with 12 bases between. CDR3 sequence: CASSPTRLYEQFF. The CDR3 nucleotides are TGTGCCAGCAGCCCCACTAGGCTCTATGAGCAGTTCTTC.

The J gene is TRBJ1-1, the V gene TRBV7-8; D not certain. CDR3 length equals 13 residues. The germline V and J ends were trimmed by 5 bases and 0 bases, with 7 bases remaining between them. Germline CDR1 reads SGHVS; CDR2 reads FQNEAQ. Here the CDR3 reads CASSRTVNTEAFF. CDR3 DNA: TGTGCCAGCAGCAGGACGGTGAACACTGAAGCTTTCTTT.

V gene TRBV6-1 combines with J gene TRBJ1-1; D may be TRBD1 (5 bases). Germline V gene data show CDR1 as MNHNS and CDR2 as SASEGT. The CDR3 covers 13 residues. Trimming took off 7 bases at V and 6 bases at J, with 15 bases between the two ends. CDR3 sequence (DNA): TGTGCCAGCACCCCAAGGGCGGGGGCTGAAGCTTTCTTT. Translating it yields CASTPRAGAEAFF.

The V and J genes are TRBV25-1 and TRBJ2-1, with D tentatively TRBD2 (7 bases). Between the trimmed V and J ends, which lost 8 bases and 4 bases, there was a span of 15 bases. CDR3 length equals 14 residues. CDR1 is MGHDK and CDR2 is SYGVNS in the germline V gene. This chain's CDR3 is CASSRGGSYNEQFF. The CDR3 nucleotides read TGTGCCAGCTCCCGCGGGGGCTCATACAATGAGCAGTTCTTC.

This sequence joins TRBV10-2 and TRBJ2-7, with 8 bases matching TRBD1. Trimming cost V 1 base and J 6 bases; bases outside gene matches: 5. The CDR3 loop spans 14 amino acids. The germline V gene has CDR1 WSHSY and CDR2 SAAADI. The CDR3 here is CASSEFDRGREQYF. For the CDR3, the DNA is TGCGCCAGCAGTGAGTTCGACAGGGGCCGCGAGCAGTACTTC.

This clone was seen a single time. The chain recombines TRBV5-6 with TRBJ2-3; 7 bases fit TRBD2. With V trimmed by 4 bases and J by 2 bases, 7 bases remained unmatched. The CDR3 sequence is 15 residues long. Germline CDR1 SGHDT, CDR2 YYEEEE. CDR3 sequence reads: CASSGALAPTDTQYF. CDR3 nucleotide sequence: TGTGCCAGCAGCGGTGCACTAGCGCCCACAGATACGCAGTATTTT.

This clone is a singleton in its sample. This chain connects TRBV18 to TRBJ2-1; D remains ambiguous. The V gene's germline CDR1 is KGHSH and CDR2 LQKENI. V was cut by 6 bases and J by 1 base, with 13 bases left in between. The CDR3 contains 15 residues. The CDR3 loop is CASSQSIGSYNEQFF. The CDR3 nucleotides read TGTGCCAGCTCCCAATCAATAGGATCCTACAATGAGCAGTTCTTC.

The rearrangement uses TRBV2 and TRBJ2-6; D unclear. Between the trimmed V and J ends, which lost 2 bases and 0 bases, there was a span of 11 bases. This CDR3 comprises 17 residues. Germline assignment: CDR1 SNHLY and CDR2 FYNNEI. CDR3 sequence (DNA): TGTGCCAGCAGTGAACTCAACCCAGGCTCTGGGGCCAACGTCCTGACTTTC. This encodes CASSELNPGSGANVLTF. Supplemented by reference TRBV2 and TRBJ2-6, the full variable domain reads EPEVTQTPSHQVTQMGQEVILRCVPISNHLYFYWYRQILGQKVEFLVSFYNNEISEKSEIFDDQFSVERPDGSNFTLKIRSTKLEDSAMYFCASSELNPGSGANVLTFGAGSRLTVL.

The rearrangement links TRBV4-3 to TRBJ2-2, with 11 positions matching TRBD2. Germline V gene lookup returns CDR1 LGHNA and CDR2 YSLEER. The CDR3 has 18 residues. V gave up 1 base and J gave up 2 bases; unmatched junction bases: 6. CDR3: CASSQALAGGLNTGELFF. The CDR3 nucleotides read TGCGCCAGCAGCCAAGCTCTAGCGGGAGGACTCAACACCGGGGAGCTGTTTTTT.

This rearrangement joins TRBV7-6 to TRBJ2-7, with a tentative D call TRBD1 (5 bases). The germline V and J ends were trimmed by 5 bases and 5 bases, with 19 bases remaining between them. The CDR3 has 15 amino acids. Germline V gene data show CDR1 as SGHVS and CDR2 as FNYEAQ. CDR3 coding DNA: TGTGCCAGCAGCCGAAACCTCCAGGGATCGGACGAGCAGTACTTC. Residues: CASSRNLQGSDEQYF.

For the CDR3, the DNA is TGCGCCAGCAGCCAAGATGGATTCGGAGTCCTTGAAGCTTTCTTT. It yields the protein CASSQDGFGVLEAFF. This chain links TRBV4-3 with TRBJ1-1; no firm D call. The germline V gene has CDR1 LGHNA and CDR2 YSLEER. Trimming removed 0 bases at V and 7 bases at J, with 15 bases between. The CDR3 runs to 15 residues.

This clone was found once. The chain joins TRBV19 to TRBJ1-4; the D gene is possibly TRBD1 (6 bases). CDR3 length: 13 residues. Looked up from germline, CDR1 is LNHDA and CDR2 is SQIVND (reference sequence). Trimming removed 5 bases at V and 6 bases at J, with 10 bases between. This CDR3 reads CASSARTDEKLFF. The CDR3 nucleotides are TGTGCCAGTAGTGCCCGGACAGATGAAAAACTGTTTTTT.

The V gene is TRBV19, the J gene TRBJ2-3; 7 bases map to TRBD2. The CDR3 spans 15 residues. V lost 3 bases, J lost 4 bases, and 7 bases stayed unmatched. In germline, CDR1 is LNHDA, CDR2 SQIVND (reference sequence). The CDR3 nucleotides are TGTGCCAGTAGTATCCCCGGACTAGGGGCAGATACGCAGTATTTT. Encoded protein: CASSIPGLGADTQYF.

The rearrangement links TRBV13 to TRBJ2-3; D ambiguous. Trimming took off 3 bases at V and 3 bases at J, with 4 bases between the two ends. This CDR3 contains 12 residues. From germline, CDR1 is PRHDT and CDR2 FYEKMQ (reference sequence). The CDR3 spells CASSFGTDTQYF. In DNA form, the CDR3 reads TGTGCCAGCAGCTTCGGGACAGATACGCAGTATTTT.

The chain joins TRBV5-4 to TRBJ2-5; TRBD2 aligns across 10 bases. The V gene end was trimmed by 3 bases and the J gene end by 1 base; junction bases not matched to a gene: 3. Germline V lookup: CDR1 SGHNT, CDR2 YYREEE (reference sequence). The CDR3 spans 15 residues. This CDR3 reads CASSSWTSGQETQYF. The CDR3 DNA reads TGTGCCAGCAGCTCTTGGACTAGCGGCCAAGAGACCCAGTACTTC.

The genes are TRBV2 and TRBJ2-1; 7 bases match TRBD2. Looked up from germline, CDR1 is SNHLY and CDR2 is FYNNEI. Trimming at V came to 4 bases and at J to 5 bases, leaving 11 bases not matched to a gene. CDR3 size: 16 residues. The CDR3 here is CASSGFIWGGDNEQFF. CDR3 in DNA: TGTGCCAGCAGTGGCTTTATCTGGGGAGGGGACAATGAGCAGTTCTTC.

V gene TRBV5-1 combines with J gene TRBJ2-1; D possibly corresponds to TRBD2 (5 bases). Germline loops: CDR1 SGHRS, CDR2 YFSETQ. V was pared by 4 bases and J by 5 bases, with 10 bases between. The CDR3 length is 13 residues. The CDR3 region has the DNA TGCGCCAGCAGCCCTGGACTGCACAATGAGCAGTTCTTC. Protein: CASSPGLHNEQFF.

This rearrangement joins TRBV5-1 to TRBJ2-2; D tentatively reads TRBD1 or TRBD2 (6 bases each). V shed 4 bases and J shed 2 bases, with 12 bases lying between them. The germline gives CDR1 SGHRS, CDR2 YFSETQ. This CDR3 is built from 15 residues. Written as DNA, the CDR3 is TGCGCCAGCAGCGCGGGACATCTTAACACCGGGGAGCTGTTTTTT. This codes for CASSAGHLNTGELFF.

The chain has TRBV4-3 and TRBJ2-7; the D gene is possibly TRBD1 (6 bases). V lost 3 bases and J 2 bases, leaving 11 bases between the germline ends. Germline V gives CDR1 LGHNA, CDR2 YSLEER. CDR3 length: 14 residues. CDR3 sequence reads: CASSQVQGAYEQYF. Written as DNA, the CDR3 is TGCGCCAGCAGCCAGGTACAGGGAGCCTACGAGCAGTACTTC.

With respect to this clone: The junction departs from the called germline gene at one end, perhaps through a read error. The rearrangement joins TRBV15 to TRBJ1-1, with 8 positions matching TRBD1. Germline values: CDR1 LNHNV, CDR2 YYDKDF (reference sequence). The CDR3 consists of 15 residues. The CDR3 reads CATSRDRRQGAETFF. The CDR3 DNA reads TGTGCCACCAGCAGAGATCGCCGGCAGGGGGCTGAAACTTTCTTT.

This rearrangement joins TRBV4-1 to TRBJ1-5; D uncertain. Germline CDR1 and CDR2: MGHRA and YSYEKL. The ends were cut back, 0 bases at V and 2 bases at J, with 11 bases in the middle. The CDR3 sequence is 16 residues long. DNA of the CDR3: TGCGCCAGCAGCCAAGATGGAGGGATCGGCAATCAGCCCCAGCATTTT. It codes for CASSQDGGIGNQPQHF.

The chain carries TRBV15 and TRBJ1-1; D is possibly TRBD1 (6 bases). CDR1 is LNHNV and CDR2 is YYDKDF in the germline V gene (reference sequence). The V and J ends lost 7 bases and 1 base respectively, with 13 bases between them. CDR3 size: 14 residues. DNA of the CDR3: TGTGCCACCACTGTAACGGGACAGAACACTGAAGCTTTCTTT. It is translated as CATTVTGQNTEAFF. Together with reference TRBV15 and TRBJ1-1, the CDR3 gives the full variable domain: DAMVIQNPRYQVTQFGKPVTLSCSQTLNHNVMYWYQQKSSQAPKLLFHYYDKDFNNEADTPDNFQSRRPNTSFCFLDIRSPGLGDTAMYLCATTVTGQNTEAFFGQGTRLTVV.